The rows below give T cell receptor beta chains drawn from one sample of a study of blood T cell repertoires in COVID-19. Measured with immunoSEQ multiplex PCR; TCRdb has only the in-frame clones, and not every one. Of around 160,000 clones in the sample, 75% to 90% were seen once. The sequenced material came from peripheral blood. The receptors were sampled from a woman aged 55-69 years with COVID-19, enrolled during active disease. Both conserved end residues are trimmed from each CDR3.

v_gene,CDR3aa
TRBV5-4,ASSLARGGEAF
TRBV25-1,ASSDNTGGSEAF
TRBV5-1,ASSGQGAGANVLT
TRBV11-2,ASTPDTNTGELF
TRBV5-1,ASSGGVGNTEAF
TRBV19,ASSIEGTSGSHRGTQY
TRBV16,ASSQEAATDTQY
TRBV2,ASSDQGFNTEAF
TRBV19,ASSIDFRGQNTEAF
TRBV5-6,ASSLGGMNTEAF
TRBV7-2,ASSLGGPLLTEAF
TRBV12-5,ASGLSPDREVYEQY
TRBV30,AWSPGQGYGYT
TRBV7-2,ASSLQGAYSNQPQH
TRBV4-2,ASSVRGVKNTGELF
TRBV9,ASSVYTGGASTGELF
TRBV6-2/TRBV6-3,ASSYYEGGGNTEAF